This T cell receptor beta chain is from a study of monozygotic twins with inflammatory bowel disease. TCRdb processed the 5' RACE reads again and assigns one entry to each CDR3 protein, with no DNA. The sample holds about 160,000 distinct CDR3 sequences. The CDR3 spans 15 residues. CDR1 and CDR2 from the germline V gene are MDHEN and SYDVKM. This TCR was recovered from a human donor with ulcerative colitis or Crohn's disease, or a healthy co-twin of an affected twin (not recorded which). This chain uses TRBV28 with TRBJ2-5; the D gene TCRdb calls, TRBD2, cannot be checked with no DNA. Source material: blood. CDR3 in amino acids: CASSSTSLIRETQYF. The complete variable domain, with remaining parts taken from reference TRBV28 and TRBJ2-5, reads DVKVTQSSRYLVKRTGEKVFLECVQDMDHENMFWYRQDPGLGLRLIYFSYDVKMKEKGDIPEGYSVSREKKERFSLILESASTNQTSMYLCASSSTSLIRETQYFGPGTRLLVL.